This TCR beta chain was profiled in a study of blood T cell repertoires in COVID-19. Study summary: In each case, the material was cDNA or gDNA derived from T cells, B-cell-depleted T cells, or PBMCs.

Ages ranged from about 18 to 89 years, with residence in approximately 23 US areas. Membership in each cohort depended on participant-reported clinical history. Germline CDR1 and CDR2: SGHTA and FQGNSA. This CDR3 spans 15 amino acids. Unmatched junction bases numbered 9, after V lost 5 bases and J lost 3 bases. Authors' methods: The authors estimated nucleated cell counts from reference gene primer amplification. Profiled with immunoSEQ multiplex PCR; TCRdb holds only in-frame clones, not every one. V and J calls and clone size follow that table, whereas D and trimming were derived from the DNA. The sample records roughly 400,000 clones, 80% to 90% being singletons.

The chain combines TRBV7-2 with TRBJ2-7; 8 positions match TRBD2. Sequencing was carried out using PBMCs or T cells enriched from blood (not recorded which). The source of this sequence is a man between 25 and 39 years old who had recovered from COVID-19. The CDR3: CASSLGTSFFYEQYF. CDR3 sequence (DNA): TGTGCCAGCAGCCTAGGGACTAGTTTTTTCTACGAGCAGTACTTC.